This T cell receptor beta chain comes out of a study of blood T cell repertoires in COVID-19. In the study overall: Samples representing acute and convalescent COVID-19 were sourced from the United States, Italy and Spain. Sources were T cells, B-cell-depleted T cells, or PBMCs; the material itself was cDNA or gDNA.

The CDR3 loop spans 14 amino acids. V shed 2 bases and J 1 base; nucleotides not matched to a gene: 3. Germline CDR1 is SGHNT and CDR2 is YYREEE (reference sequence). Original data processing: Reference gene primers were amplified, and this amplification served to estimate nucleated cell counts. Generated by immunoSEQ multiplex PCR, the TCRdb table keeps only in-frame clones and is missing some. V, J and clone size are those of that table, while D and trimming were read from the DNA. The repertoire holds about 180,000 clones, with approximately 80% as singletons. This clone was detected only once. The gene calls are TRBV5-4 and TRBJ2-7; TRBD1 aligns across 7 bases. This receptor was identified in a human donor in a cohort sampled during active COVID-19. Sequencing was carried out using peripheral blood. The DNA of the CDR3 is TGTGCCAGCAGCTTACCGGGACAGTCCTACGAGCAGTACTTC. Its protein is CASSLPGQSYEQYF.